The 4 T cell receptor beta chains given below trace back to one sample, sequenced in a study of cytomegalovirus exposure and HLA in healthy donors. With 60 Vbeta and 13 Jbeta primers, the PCR was carried out. Produced via immunoSEQ multiplex PCR; TCRdb's table is partial and in-frame only. Among fewer than 200,000 clones listed, roughly 12% were seen once. The material sequenced was PBMCs. The receptors shown here come from a man aged 45-65 years in good health and CMV-seropositive.

The table lists this clone with a few counts. The rearrangement joins TRBV10-2 to TRBJ1-4; 9 positions agree with TRBD1. After removal of 3 bases from V and 3 bases from J, the junction contained 8 bases not matched to a gene. CDR1 and CDR2 (germline): WSHSY, SAAADI. There are 17 residues in the CDR3. The CDR3 protein is CASSDRGQGRSNEKLFF. Written as DNA, the CDR3 is TGCGCCAGCAGTGACCGAGGACAGGGGCGTTCTAATGAAAAACTGTTTTTT.

The chain couples TRBV2 to TRBJ2-3, with 11 nucleotides matching TRBD1. J was trimmed by 4 bases and V by 6 bases; bases with no gene match: 6. Germline V gene lookup returns CDR1 SNHLY and CDR2 FYNNEI. The CDR3 contains 15 residues. The CDR3 nucleotides are TGTGCCAGCAGGCCGACGGGACAGGGGGCAGATACGCAGTATTTT. Residues: CASRPTGQGADTQYF. The full variable domain, completed using reference TRBV2 and TRBJ2-3, is EPEVTQTPSHQVTQMGQEVILRCVPISNHLYFYWYRQILGQKVEFLVSFYNNEISEKSEIFDDQFSVERPDGSNFTLKIRSTKLEDSAMYFCASRPTGQGADTQYFGPGTRLTVL.

The chain is built from TRBV5-1 and TRBJ2-5; the D is unclear. The V gene's germline CDR1 is SGHRS and CDR2 YFSETQ. Trimming pared 5 bases from V and 2 bases from J, leaving 7 bases between. This CDR3 region has 12 residues. CDR3 DNA sequence: TGCGCCAGCAGAAAACAGCAAGAGACCCAGTACTTC. Its translation is CASRKQQETQYF.

A few counts support this clone. This sequence joins TRBV6-1 and TRBJ1-2; D unresolved. V gave up 6 bases and J gave up 6 bases, with 8 bases separating them. The CDR3 has 11 amino acids. Germline values: CDR1 MNHNS, CDR2 SASEGT. As DNA, the CDR3 is TGTGCCAGCAGGTCTCGGGATGGCTACACCTTC. It encodes CASRSRDGYTF.